This TCR beta chain derives from a study of post-analysis software for immune sequencing data. Study-wide results and limits: Normalized Chao1 diversity was significantly lower in multiple sclerosis patients than in controls. Higher frequency in patients than in controls was seen for several TRBV segments, with TRBV5-6, TRBV5-1 and TRBV20-1 among them.

CDR3 length: 14 amino acids. CDR1 is MNHEY, CDR2 SVGAGI, per germline. V lost 6 bases and J 5 bases, leaving 15 bases between the germline ends. Each TCR beta cDNA library carried unique molecular identifiers. From the PCR reads, TCRdb called clonotypes with MiXCR, one entry per CDR3 protein. The sample has about 770,000 distinct CDR3 sequences, just over 45% seen once. A word on this clonotype: Its antigen is not known.

The chain employs TRBV6-5 and TRBJ2-3; tentative D call: TRBD1 (6 bases). The source of this sequence is a girl aged 5-17 years with multiple sclerosis. Specimen: blood. Written as DNA, the CDR3 is TGTGCCAGCAGACAGGGATCCGGGCTAGATACGCAGTATTTT. Translated, it gives CASRQGSGLDTQYF.